Each of the 9 T cell receptor beta chains below was sequenced from the same sample in a study of cytomegalovirus exposure and HLA in healthy donors (dated by TCRdb to 2016 to 2017). Receptor libraries were prepared by the immunoSEQ multiplex PCR assay. For the multiplex PCR, a mixture combining 60 forward primers for TCR Vbeta segments and 13 reverse primers for TCR Jbeta segments was used. Here the immuneACCESS table is served through TCRdb, limited to in-frame sequences with V and J called. Missing clones are a known gap in these copies; in checked studies unresolved V genes cover under half, and the rest lacks a known reason. This sample's listing comprises around 150,000 clones. Over 1% of the sample goes to the ten largest clones. Sample: PBMCs. These receptors were obtained from a woman aged 60-75 years in good health and CMV-seronegative.

The CDR3 spells CASSLWETGETQYF. CDR3 sequence (DNA): TGTGCCAGCAGCTTATGGGAGACCGGAGAGACCCAGTACTTC. The J gene is TRBJ2-5, the V gene TRBV7-6, with a possible D match to TRBD2 (5 bases). V lost 2 bases to trimming and J lost 4 bases, with 11 bases between them. Germline V gene data show CDR1 as SGHVS and CDR2 as FNYEAQ. The CDR3 consists of 14 residues. Full variable domain (rest looked up from reference TRBV7-6 and TRBJ2-5): GAGVSQSPRYKVTKRGQDVALRCDPISGHVSLYWYRQALGQGPEFLTYFNYEAQQDKSGLPNDRFSAERPEGSISTLTIQRTEQRDSAMYRCASSLWETGETQYFGPGTRLLVL.

This chain uses TRBV18 with TRBJ1-5; 7 bases are a match to TRBD1. The CDR3 consists of 14 residues. In germline, CDR1 is KGHSH, CDR2 LQKENI. Germline trimming cut 3 bases from V and 5 bases from J; bases unmatched to any gene: 4. The CDR3 nucleotides are TGTGCCAGCTCACCGGTTCAGGGGGATCAGCCCCAGCATTTT. Translating it yields CASSPVQGDQPQHF.

The V gene is TRBV2, the J gene TRBJ1-2; 9 bases map to TRBD1. The CDR3 totals 13 residues. The V gene's germline CDR1 is SNHLY and CDR2 FYNNEI. V lost 5 bases, J lost 6 bases, and 4 bases stayed unmatched. DNA of the CDR3: TGTGCCAGCAGTCCAGGACAGGGGAATGGCTACACCTTC. This sequence encodes CASSPGQGNGYTF.

This sequence joins TRBV18 and TRBJ2-7, with 7 bases that match TRBD1. Per the germline V gene, CDR1 is KGHSH and CDR2 is LQKENI. The J segment lost 3 bases and the V segment lost 1 base, leaving 3 bases of the junction unmatched. The CDR3 runs 14 residues. CDR3 amino acids: CASSPQRQGYEQYF. CDR3 sequence (DNA): TGTGCCAGCTCACCACAGAGACAGGGCTACGAGCAGTACTTC.

The chain couples TRBV7-3 to TRBJ2-1; 7 positions agree with TRBD2. The J segment lost 8 bases and the V segment lost 5 bases, leaving 12 bases of the junction unmatched. CDR3 length equals 15 residues. Germline CDR1 and CDR2: SGHTA and FQGTGA. CDR3 nucleotides: TGTGCCAGCAGCACCTCCGGCGGGAGTGGTTATGAGCAGTTCTTC. It encodes CASSTSGGSGYEQFF. Drawing the rest from reference TRBV7-3 and TRBJ2-1, the complete variable domain is GAGVSQTPSNKVTEKGKYVELRCDPISGHTALYWYRQSLGQGPEFLIYFQGTGAADDSGLPNDRFFAVRPEGSVSTLKIQRTERGDSAVYLCASSTSGGSGYEQFFGPGTRLTVL.

The chain couples TRBV4-3 to TRBJ1-1; maybe TRBD1 (6 bases). From germline, CDR1 is LGHNA and CDR2 YSLEER. The CDR3 is 11 residues long. The V end lost 6 bases, the J end lost 5 bases, and 7 bases lay between the germline ends. CDR3 region: CASSRGTEAFF. For the CDR3, the DNA is TGCGCCAGCAGTAGGGGGACTGAAGCTTTCTTT.

This chain connects TRBV27 to TRBJ2-1, with TRBD2 matching 14 bases. Losses at the gene ends were 5 bases for V and 12 bases for J; bases not matched to a gene: 9. This CDR3 has 15 residues. The germline V gene has CDR1 MNHEY and CDR2 SMNVEV (reference sequence). CDR3 DNA sequence: TGTGCCAGCAGTCCGCTCGGGACTAGCGGGAGAAGGCAGTTCTTC. As protein: CASSPLGTSGRRQFF.

CDR3: CASSSGLSSGYTF. The CDR3 DNA reads as TGTGCCAGCAGTTCTGGACTCTCTAGTGGCTACACCTTC. The V gene is TRBV6-5, the J gene TRBJ1-2; D call uncertain. V was clipped by 4 bases and J by 7 bases, with 13 bases between them. The CDR3 loop spans 13 amino acids. Germline lookup yields CDR1 MNHEY and CDR2 SVGAGI.

The chain links TRBV7-8 to TRBJ1-5; D is unclear. The CDR3 consists of 13 residues. Trimming left V 2 bases short and J 5 bases short, with 7 bases between. Per germline, CDR1 SGHVS and CDR2 FQNEAQ. CDR3 DNA sequence: TGTGCCAGCAGCTTACAGCGAGATCAGCCCCAGCATTTT. It codes for CASSLQRDQPQHF.